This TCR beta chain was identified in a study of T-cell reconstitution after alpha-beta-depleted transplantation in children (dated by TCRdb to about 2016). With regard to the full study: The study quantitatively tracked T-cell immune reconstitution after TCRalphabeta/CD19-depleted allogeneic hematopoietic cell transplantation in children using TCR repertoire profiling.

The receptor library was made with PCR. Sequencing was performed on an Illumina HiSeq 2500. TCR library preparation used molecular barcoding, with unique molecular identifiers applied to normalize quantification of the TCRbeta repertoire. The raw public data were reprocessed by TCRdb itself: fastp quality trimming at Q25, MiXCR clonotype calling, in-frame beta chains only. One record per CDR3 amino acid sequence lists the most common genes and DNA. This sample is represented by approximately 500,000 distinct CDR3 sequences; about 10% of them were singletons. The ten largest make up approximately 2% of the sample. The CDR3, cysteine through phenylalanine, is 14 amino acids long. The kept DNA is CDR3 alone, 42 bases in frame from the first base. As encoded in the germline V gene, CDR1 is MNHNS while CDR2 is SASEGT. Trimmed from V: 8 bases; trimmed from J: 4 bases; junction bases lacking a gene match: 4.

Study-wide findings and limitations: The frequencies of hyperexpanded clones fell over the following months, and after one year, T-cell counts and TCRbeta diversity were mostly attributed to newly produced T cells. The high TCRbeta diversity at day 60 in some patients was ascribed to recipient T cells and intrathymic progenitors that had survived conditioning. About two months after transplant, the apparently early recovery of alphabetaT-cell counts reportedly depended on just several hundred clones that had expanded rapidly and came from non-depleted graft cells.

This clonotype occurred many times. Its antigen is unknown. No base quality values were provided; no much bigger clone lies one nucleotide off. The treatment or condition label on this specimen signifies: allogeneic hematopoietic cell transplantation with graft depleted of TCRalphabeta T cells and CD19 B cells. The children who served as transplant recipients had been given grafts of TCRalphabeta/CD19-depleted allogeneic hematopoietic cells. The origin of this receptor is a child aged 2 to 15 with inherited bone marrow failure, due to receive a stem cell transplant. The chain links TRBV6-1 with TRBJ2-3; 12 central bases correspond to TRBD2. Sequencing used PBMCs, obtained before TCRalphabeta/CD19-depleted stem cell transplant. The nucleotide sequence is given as TGTGCCAGCCAGACTAGCGGGAGTGCAGATACGCAGTATTTT. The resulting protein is CASQTSGSADTQYF.